Below are 22 T cell receptor beta chains sequenced from a single sample in a study of breast tumors, draining lymph nodes, adjacent tissues. TCRdb re-analysed the multiplex PCR reads in MiXCR, keeping a single row per CDR3 protein. The sample carries 20,000 to 25,000 distinct CDR3 sequences, roughly 55% recorded once. Sequencing was performed on breast tumor tissue. All receptors come from a female donor with breast cancer. Some clones in this sample may be carry-over from other donors' samples.

This chain joins TRBV5-8 and TRBJ1-6; 7 bases are shared with TRBD1. The CDR3 consists of 16 residues. Trimming took 3 bases from V and 10 from J; bases not matched to a gene: 13. CDR1 SGHTS and CDR2 YDEGEE come from the germline V gene. The CDR3 DNA sequence: TGTGCCAGCAGCTACCAACAGGGGATGGTGCGCTCACCCCTCCACTTT. Amino acids: CASSYQQGMVRSPLHF.

This chain connects TRBV2 to TRBJ1-6, with D hard to call. Trimming took 2 bases from V and 7 from J, leaving 12 bases between them. The germline V gene encodes CDR1 SNHLY and CDR2 FYNNEI. The CDR3 totals 15 residues. The CDR3 DNA reads TGTGCCAGCAGTGAAAGGCACAGTTCAAATTCACCCCTCCACTTT. Translating it yields CASSERHSSNSPLHF.

This chain links TRBV20-1 with TRBJ2-2, with 13 nucleotides matching TRBD2. Germline trimming cut 1 base from V and 4 bases from J; bases unmatched to any gene: 9. In germline, CDR1 is DFQATT, CDR2 SNEGSKA (reference sequence). This CDR3 is 18 amino acids long. CDR3 DNA sequence: TGCAGTGCTAGAGTCCCCAGGACTAGCGGGAGTATCACCGGGGAGCTGTTTTTT. Protein product: CSARVPRTSGSITGELFF.

The chain has TRBV7-2 and TRBJ2-7; a possible D gene is TRBD2 (6 bases). CDR3 length equals 13 residues. V lost 5 bases and J lost 5, with 13 bases in between. From germline, CDR1 is SGHTA and CDR2 FQGNSA. CDR3 bases: TGTGCCAGCAGCGGCTTGGGAGGTAACGAGCAGTACTTC. Its translation: CASSGLGGNEQYF.

This clonotype was seen ten or more times. Since a much larger clone is just one base distant, this may be a read error. The V call is TRBV6-4, the J call TRBJ2-3; D remains unclear. The CDR3 extends over 16 amino acids. Trimming left V 5 bases short and J 0 bases short, with 15 bases between. The germline V gene encodes CDR1 MRHNA and CDR2 SNTAGT. CDR3 coding DNA: TGTGCCAGCAGTCAAACGGCCGGATCTAGCACAGATACGCAGTATTTT. The encoded protein is CASSQTAGSSTDTQYF.

This clonotype was detected ten times or more. CDR3 residues: CASSIQGTDTQYF. CDR3 nucleotide sequence: TGTGCCAGTAGTATTCAAGGCACAGATACGCAGTATTTT. This sequence joins TRBV19 and TRBJ2-3, with D unclear. The CDR3 covers 13 residues. The V end was cut by 3 bases, the J end by 1 base, with 5 bases between. Germline V gene lookup returns CDR1 LNHDA and CDR2 SQIVND (reference sequence).

This clonotype was counted at least ten times. J is TRBJ2-5 and V is TRBV28, with TRBD1 identical over 7 bases. Germline V lookup: CDR1 MDHEN, CDR2 SYDVKM. This CDR3 is built from 15 residues. J lost 4 bases, V lost 4 bases, and 9 bases had no gene match. The CDR3 reads CASSSTYDRVETQYF. The DNA for the CDR3 is TGTGCCAGCAGTTCAACGTATGACAGGGTAGAGACCCAGTACTTC.

This clonotype has ten or more counts. The V call is TRBV6-4, the J call TRBJ2-5; possibly TRBD1 for D (6 bases). With 8 bases removed from V and 5 bases from J, the gap between germline ends came to 15 bases. This CDR3 spans 13 amino acids. Germline V CDR1 and CDR2: MRHNA, SNTAGT. The CDR3: CASRGDRRETQYF. The CDR3 DNA follows: TGTGCCAGCCGAGGCGACAGGCGGGAGACCCAGTACTTC.

This clonotype occurred a few times. The chain uses TRBV24-1 and TRBJ1-2, with a possible D match to TRBD1 (6 bases). V lost 4 bases, J lost 2 bases, and 13 bases lay in between. This CDR3 contains 15 residues. Germline V gene sequence: CDR1 KGHDR, CDR2 SFDVKD. The CDR3 sequence is CATSDSRTENYGYTF. The CDR3 nucleotides are TGTGCCACCAGTGACTCTAGGACAGAAAACTATGGCTACACCTTC.

The J gene is TRBJ2-2, the V gene TRBV24-1; TRBD1 might be the D (6 bases). Trimming pared 0 bases from V and 6 bases from J, leaving 10 bases between. The length of the CDR3 is 15 residues. Looked up from germline, CDR1 is KGHDR and CDR2 is SFDVKD. The CDR3 spells CATSDLQTGSGELFF. The CDR3 DNA sequence: TGTGCCACCAGTGATTTGCAAACAGGGTCCGGGGAGCTGTTTTTT.

The chain is built from TRBV2 and TRBJ1-2; tentative D call: TRBD1 (6 bases). The V end was cut by 10 bases, the J end by 3 bases, with 18 bases between. This CDR3 has 14 residues. CDR1 SNHLY and CDR2 FYNNEI come from the germline V gene. The CDR3 region has the DNA TGTGCCACCGCTATAGAGGGGGGGCACTATGGCTACACCTTC. It is translated as CATAIEGGHYGYTF.

This clonotype has at least ten counts. The rearrangement links TRBV10-1 to TRBJ1-3; the D is unclear. Germline V gene sequence: CDR1 WNHNN, CDR2 SYGVQD (reference sequence). Trimming stripped 5 bases from V and 7 bases from J, with 12 bases between. The CDR3 consists of 13 residues. CDR3 coding DNA: TGCGCCAGCAGTCCGGACTTTGGGAACACCATATATTTT. As protein: CASSPDFGNTIYF.

This clonotype is labeled as medium-sized (0.01 to 0.1%). The CDR3 reads CSVDPGFYGYTF. CDR3 nucleotide sequence: TGCAGCGTTGATCCGGGGTTCTATGGCTACACCTTC. V usage is TRBV29-1 and J usage is TRBJ1-2; no definite D call. V lost 3 bases and J lost 4, with 9 bases in between. CDR3 size: 12 residues. Germline V gene data show CDR1 as SQVTM and CDR2 as ANQGSEA.

By share, this clonotype counts as medium-sized. J is TRBJ1-2 and V is TRBV7-2, with D unclear. Germline assignment: CDR1 SGHTA and CDR2 FQGNSA. This CDR3 has 12 amino acids. Between the trimmed V and J ends, which lost 5 bases and 3 bases, there was a span of 7 bases. This CDR3 is CASSRDHYGYTF. In DNA form, the CDR3 reads TGTGCCAGCAGCAGGGATCACTATGGCTACACCTTC.

Comments on this clonotype: Mismatch with germline at one junction end may stem from a read error. The chain combines TRBV5-1 with TRBJ2-7, with 9 bases fitting TRBD1. CDR1 is SGHRS, CDR2 YFSETQ, per germline. The CDR3 runs 13 residues. The CDR3 protein is CASTTGGAYDQYF. CDR3 nucleotide sequence: TGCGCCAGTACGACAGGGGGTGCCTACGACCAGTACTTC.

This clonotype is medium-sized. The chain employs TRBV5-1 and TRBJ1-4; D unresolved. CDR1 SGHRS and CDR2 YFSETQ come from the germline V gene. V was trimmed by 0 bases and J by 7 bases, leaving 13 bases between them. The CDR3 is 15 amino acids. The CDR3 here is CASSLAGGGGEKLFF. CDR3 DNA sequence: TGCGCCAGCAGCTTGGCCGGCGGCGGAGGTGAAAAACTGTTTTTT.

V is TRBV28 and J is TRBJ2-1; 9 nucleotides match TRBD2. CDR3 size: 14 residues. Germline CDR1 reads MDHEN; CDR2 reads SYDVKM. The junction had 2 bases not matched to a gene; V was cut back by 3 bases and J by 5 bases. The CDR3 protein is CASSLGLANNEQFF. CDR3 bases: TGTGCCAGCAGTTTGGGACTAGCTAACAATGAGCAGTTCTTC.

In its sample, this clonotype was seen many times. Possible read error: a much larger clone is one base away. J is TRBJ1-4 and V is TRBV12-3 or TRBV12-4; TRBD1 matches 8 bases. This CDR3 contains 14 residues. V lost 3 bases, J lost 7 bases, and 4 bases stayed unmatched. The CDR3 nucleotides are TGTGCCAGCAGTTTCCGCCAGGGGGCTGAAAAACTGTTTTTT. Translation gives CASSFRQGAEKLFF.

J is TRBJ2-3 and V is TRBV2; no reliable D call. The CDR3 sequence is 13 residues long. Germline lookup yields CDR1 SNHLY and CDR2 FYNNEI. Trimming shortened V by 5 bases and J by 5 bases, and 11 bases separated the two germline ends. The DNA for the CDR3 is TGTGCCAGCAGTTTCAAATCGCGAGATACGCAGTATTTT. It encodes CASSFKSRDTQYF.

The V call is TRBV7-2, the J call TRBJ2-3; D remains unclear. This CDR3 contains 13 residues. CDR1 is SGHTA, CDR2 FQGNSA, per germline. V shed 8 bases and J shed 0 bases, with 9 bases lying between them. CDR3 in DNA: TGTGCCAGCCTTGGGCGTAGCACAGATACGCAGTATTTT. It codes for CASLGRSTDTQYF. The full variable domain, completed using reference TRBV7-2 and TRBJ2-3, is GAGVSQSPSNKVTEKGKDVELRCDPISGHTALYWYRQSLGQGLEFLIYFQGNSAPDKSGLPSDRFSAERTGGSVSTLTIQRTQQEDSAVYLCASLGRSTDTQYFGPGTRLTVL.

This clonotype was counted a few times. A read error may be the cause here, since a much bigger clone is one base away. In nucleotides, the CDR3 is TGCAGTGCTTTTGGACCAGGGGAGACCCCGTACTTC. Protein sequence: CSAFGPGETPYF. The chain employs TRBV20-1 and TRBJ2-5; D is perhaps TRBD1 (6 bases). The CDR3 length is 12 residues. Germline V gene lookup returns CDR1 DFQATT and CDR2 SNEGSKA (reference sequence).

The V and J genes are TRBV4-3 and TRBJ2-1; 7 bases agree with TRBD2. Trimming took 1 base from V and 1 from J; bases not matched to a gene: 1. The CDR3 is 15 residues long. Germline CDR1 reads LGHNA; CDR2 reads YSLEER. The CDR3: CASSQGAGSYNEQFF. The CDR3 DNA sequence: TGCGCCAGCAGCCAAGGAGCGGGGTCCTACAATGAGCAGTTCTTC.